One and the same sample provided the 6 T cell receptor beta chains below, sequenced in a study of blood T cell repertoires in COVID-19. TCRdb's copy holds only in-frame clones and misses some; the assay was immunoSEQ multiplex PCR. The table shows some 64,000 clones, with less than 85% occurring only once. Sample: peripheral blood. These receptors were obtained from a man in his fifties or sixties with acute or convalescent COVID-19.

The chain has TRBV7-9 and TRBJ2-5; 9 bases line up with TRBD2. The J segment lost 0 bases and the V segment lost 2 bases, leaving 10 bases of the junction unmatched. Germline CDR1 SEHNR, CDR2 FQNEAQ (reference sequence). The CDR3 is 18 residues long. In nucleotides, the CDR3 is TGTGCCAGCAGCTTAACCTTGAGCGGGAGGCAGTACCAAGAGACCCAGTACTTC. Translated, it gives CASSLTLSGRQYQETQYF.

Worth noting for this clone: It may be a read error: a sequence one base away is much more abundant. The chain couples TRBV5-1 to TRBJ2-7, with 9 nucleotides matching TRBD1. The CDR3 sequence is 14 residues long. The V and J ends lost 4 bases and 2 bases, in that order; junction bases with no gene match: 4. Looked up from germline, CDR1 is SGHRS and CDR2 is YFSETQ. The CDR3 nucleotides read TGCGCCAGCAGCCCCGGGACAGGGCCCTACGAGCAGTACTTC. It is translated as CASSPGTGPYEQYF.

This clone occurred once. The rearrangement links TRBV4-2 to TRBJ1-3; no clear D. CDR1 LGHNA and CDR2 YNFKEQ come from the germline V gene. The CDR3 totals 16 residues. Trimming shortened V by 4 bases and J by 4 bases, and 17 bases separated the two germline ends. The CDR3: CASSPISPGGGNTIYF. CDR3 DNA: TGTGCCAGCAGCCCCATTTCTCCAGGAGGCGGAAACACCATATATTTT.

The chain links TRBV5-6 to TRBJ2-1; 11 bases match TRBD2. The J segment lost 8 bases and the V segment lost 4 bases, leaving 14 bases of the junction unmatched. The CDR3 contains 17 residues. Germline V gene data show CDR1 as SGHDT and CDR2 as YYEEEE. CDR3: CASSLYLTSGIFYEQFF. The CDR3 DNA reads as TGTGCCAGCAGCCTCTATCTGACTAGCGGGATTTTTTATGAGCAGTTCTTC.

The J gene is TRBJ1-3, the V gene TRBV4-1; maybe TRBD1 (5 bases). Trimming took off 3 bases at V and 4 bases at J, with 25 bases between the two ends. This CDR3 region has 19 residues. Germline CDR1 MGHRA, CDR2 YSYEKL. The CDR3 DNA is TGCGCCAGCAGCCATACTTCTGATTACGGGACTTTAATCGGAAACACCATATATTTT. It encodes CASSHTSDYGTLIGNTIYF.

With regard to this clone: This may arise from a read error, as a much more abundant clone is one base away. The rearrangement uses TRBV5-4 and TRBJ2-1; 7 positions agree with TRBD2. CDR3 length: 15 residues. V trimming: 4 bases; J trimming: 8 bases; junction bases outside the gene matches: 12. Germline CDR1 reads SGHNT; CDR2 reads YYREEE (reference sequence). As DNA, the CDR3 is TGTGCCAGCAGCGAGCGGGGATCCCCCAGAGATGAGCAGTTCTTC. Translated: CASSERGSPRDEQFF.